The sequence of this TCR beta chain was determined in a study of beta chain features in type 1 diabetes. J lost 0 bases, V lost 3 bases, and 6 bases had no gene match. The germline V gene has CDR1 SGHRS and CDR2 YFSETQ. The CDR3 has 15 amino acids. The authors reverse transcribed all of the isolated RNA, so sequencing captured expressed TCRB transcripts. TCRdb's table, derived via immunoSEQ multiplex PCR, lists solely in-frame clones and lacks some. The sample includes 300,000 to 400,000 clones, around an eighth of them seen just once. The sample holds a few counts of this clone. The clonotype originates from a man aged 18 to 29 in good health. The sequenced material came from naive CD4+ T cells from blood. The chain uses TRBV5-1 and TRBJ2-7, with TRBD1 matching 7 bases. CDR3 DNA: TGCGCCAGCAGCTGGGGACAGTCGAGCTCCTACGAGCAGTACTTC. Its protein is CASSWGQSSSYEQYF.